These T cell receptor beta chains were read from a single sample in a study of T-cell reconstitution after alpha-beta-depleted transplantation in children. MiXCR, applied by TCRdb to the PCR reads, yields one record per CDR3 protein. This sample has about 120,000 distinct CDR3 sequences, with 10% to 13% found just once. The sample was PBMCs from the stem cell graft donor, taken from the stem cell graft. These receptors were obtained from a human donor who donated a stem cell graft to a child with acute lymphoblastic leukemia. Both conserved end residues are part of each CDR3. D genes are given only for firm matches. The size of a clone is reported for some rows only, either as once, few or many, or as a class for expanded clones.

clone_size	v_call	j_call	d_call	cdr3_aa	cdr3_nt
many	TRBV12-3/TRBV12-4	TRBJ1-4	.	CASSFSGGKLFF	TGTGCCAGCAGTTTTTCCGGGGGAAAACTGTTTTTT
many	TRBV10-3	TRBJ2-3	TRBD1	CASKGTGGTDTQYF	TGTGCCAGCAAGGGGACAGGGGGCACAGATACGCAGTATTTT
many	TRBV12-3/TRBV12-4	TRBJ1-2	.	CASRSTGNDGYTF	TGTGCCAGCAGGTCCACAGGGAACGATGGCTACACCTTC
many	TRBV27	TRBJ2-5	TRBD2	CASSSLRRGGGETQYF	TGTGCCAGCAGTTCCCTCCGGCGGGGGGGCGGGGAGACCCAGTACTTC
many	TRBV5-5	TRBJ1-4	TRBD1	CASSFNRGAEKLFF	TGTGCCAGCAGCTTCAACAGGGGGGCCGAAAAACTGTTTTTT
many	TRBV7-9	TRBJ1-5	.	CASSLAYSNQPQHF	TGTGCCAGCAGCTTAGCATATAGCAATCAGCCCCAGCATTTT
many	TRBV2	TRBJ1-3	.	CASAGRVGGSGNTIYF	TGTGCCAGCGCCGGGAGGGTAGGAGGTTCTGGAAACACCATATATTTT
.	TRBV18	TRBJ2-5	.	CASSLQIPPIGETQYF	TGTGCCAGCTCCCTACAGATACCGCCAATTGGAGAGACCCAGTACTTT
many	TRBV12-3/TRBV12-4	TRBJ1-1	TRBD1	CASSFPQGLNTEAFF	TGTGCCAGCAGTTTCCCACAGGGGCTGAACACTGAAGCTTTCTTT
many	TRBV12-3/TRBV12-4	TRBJ2-4	.	CASANHGVSKNIQYF	TGTGCCAGCGCGAATCATGGGGTCTCCAAAAACATTCAGTACTTC
.	TRBV5-1	TRBJ2-2	.	CASSPGSTGELFF	TGCGCCAGCAGCCCGGGGAGCACCGGGGAGCTGTTTTTT
many	TRBV10-3	TRBJ1-1	.	CAIKGPLNTEAFF	TGTGCCATCAAGGGACCATTGAACACTGAAGCTTTCTTT
many	TRBV5-1	TRBJ2-5	TRBD2	CASRLQTSGGGETQYF	TGCGCCAGCAGACTCCAGACTAGCGGGGGGGGAGAGACCCAGTACTTC
many	TRBV6-2/TRBV6-3	TRBJ1-6	.	CASSYGGANSPLHF	TGTGCCAGCAGTTATGGAGGAGCCAATTCACCCCTCCACTTT
many	TRBV12-3/TRBV12-4	TRBJ1-6	.	CALRGPPSSPLHF	TGTGCCTTAAGGGGTCCCCCCAGTTCACCCCTCCACTTT
many	TRBV18	TRBJ1-1	.	CASSPDGARAFF	TGTGCCAGCTCACCGGATGGGGCGCGAGCTTTCTTT
many	TRBV20-1	TRBJ1-1	.	CSARVMNTEAFF	TGCAGTGCTAGAGTTATGAACACTGAAGCTTTCTTT
many	TRBV7-2	TRBJ1-5	TRBD1	CASSPRDRGGNQPQHF	TGTGCCAGCAGCCCCCGGGACAGGGGTGGCAATCAGCCCCAGCATTTT
many	TRBV20-1	TRBJ2-3	.	CSARDALLPRSTDTQYF	TGCAGTGCTAGAGATGCCTTACTTCCTAGGTCCACAGATACGCAGTATTTT
many	TRBV11-2	TRBJ2-7	.	CASTLRSGGRSDEQYF	TGTGCCAGCACCCTCAGGTCCGGGGGCAGGTCTGACGAGCAGTACTTC
many	TRBV5-1	TRBJ1-3	.	CASSLGYRASGNTIYF	TGCGCCAGCAGCTTGGGGTACAGGGCCTCTGGAAACACCATATATTTT
many	TRBV2	TRBJ2-7	.	CASSVGVEQYF	TGTGCCAGCAGTGTGGGTGTTGAGCAGTACTTC
.	TRBV15	TRBJ2-7	TRBD2	CATSRELAGVGEQYF	TGTGCCACCAGCAGAGAACTAGCGGGAGTGGGAGAGCAGTACTTC
many	TRBV5-1	TRBJ2-7	TRBD1	CASRSPGQGFHEQYF	TGCGCCAGCAGGAGTCCGGGACAGGGGTTCCACGAGCAGTACTTC
many	TRBV29-1	TRBJ1-1	.	CSVTPGAGGTTEAFF	TGCAGCGTTACCCCCGGGGCAGGCGGAACCACTGAAGCTTTCTTT
many	TRBV5-1	TRBJ2-3	TRBD2	CASSHIVGLAGAADTQYF	TGCGCCAGCAGCCATATAGTAGGACTAGCGGGTGCGGCAGATACGCAGTATTTT
many	TRBV18	TRBJ2-3	.	CASSSLEGRTDTQYF	TGTGCCAGCTCGTCCTTAGAGGGCCGCACAGATACGCAGTATTTT
many	TRBV7-8	TRBJ2-3	TRBD1	CASSYGTGGNTDTQYF	TGTGCCAGCAGCTACGGGACAGGGGGCAACACAGATACGCAGTATTTT
many	TRBV4-1	TRBJ2-5	.	CASSQDRFQAETQYF	TGCGCCAGCAGCCAAGATCGCTTTCAGGCAGAGACCCAGTACTTC
many	TRBV5-1	TRBJ2-7	TRBD1	CASSSLPGQVGEQYF	TGCGCCAGCAGCTCTCTACCGGGACAGGTTGGGGAGCAGTACTTC
many	TRBV12-3/TRBV12-4	TRBJ1-2	TRBD1	CASSFDGTGGGYTF	TGTGCCAGCAGTTTCGATGGGACAGGGGGTGGCTACACCTTC
many	TRBV3-1	TRBJ1-2	.	CASSQDKWTAYGYTF	TGTGCCAGCAGCCAAGATAAATGGACAGCCTATGGCTACACCTTC
many	TRBV20-1	TRBJ2-1	.	CSAIVGTHRYNEQFF	TGCAGTGCTATTGTGGGCACTCACCGCTACAATGAGCAGTTCTTC
many	TRBV5-1	TRBJ2-2	TRBD2	CASSVESGGTSGRENTGELFF	TGCGCCAGCAGCGTGGAATCCGGAGGGACTAGCGGGAGGGAGAACACCGGGGAGCTGTTTTTT
many	TRBV4-3	TRBJ2-1	TRBD1	CASSQEGTGLRQFF	TGCGCCAGCAGCCAAGAGGGGACAGGCCTAAGGCAGTTCTTC
many	TRBV6-4	TRBJ2-3	TRBD2	CASSEAGGTDTQYF	TGTGCCAGCAGTGAAGCGGGGGGCACAGATACGCAGTATTTT
many	TRBV7-2	TRBJ2-1	TRBD2	CASSPTSGGYAEQFF	TGTGCCAGCAGCCCGACTAGCGGGGGTTACGCTGAGCAGTTCTTC
many	TRBV6-5	TRBJ2-2	.	CASRLGTGELFF	TGTGCCAGCAGGCTGGGCACCGGGGAGCTGTTTTTT
many	TRBV10-3	TRBJ1-2	.	CAISGPDRTKDYGYTF	TGTGCCATCAGTGGCCCGGACAGAACTAAAGACTATGGCTACACCTTC
many	TRBV4-3	TRBJ2-5	TRBD1	CASSPGQGRETQYF	TGCGCCAGCAGCCCTGGACAGGGAAGGGAGACCCAGTACTTC
.	TRBV18	TRBJ1-1	.	CASSPGMNTEAFF	TGTGCCAGCTCACCCGGGATGAACACTGAAGCTTTCTTT
many	TRBV12-3/TRBV12-4	TRBJ2-7	TRBD1	CASSLRFRDRPTHYEQYF	TGTGCCAGCAGTTTAAGATTCCGGGACAGGCCAACCCACTACGAGCAGTACTTC
many	TRBV6-2/TRBV6-3	TRBJ1-5	.	CASSYRGFNQPQHF	TGTGCCAGCAGTTACCGGGGATTCAATCAGCCCCAGCATTTT
many	TRBV4-1	TRBJ2-1	TRBD2	CASSQEQLLAGSYNEQFF	TGCGCCAGCAGCCAAGAGCAGCTTCTAGCGGGGAGCTACAATGAGCAGTTCTTC
many	TRBV12-3/TRBV12-4	TRBJ1-2	.	CASSLGYSGYGYTF	TGTGCCAGCAGTTTGGGATACAGCGGCTATGGCTACACCTTC
many	TRBV5-5	TRBJ2-1	TRBD1	CASSGTGTGSYNEQFF	TGTGCCAGCAGCGGGACCGGGACAGGGTCCTACAATGAGCAGTTCTTC
many	TRBV5-1	TRBJ1-6	TRBD1	CASSLRTGDSPLHF	TGCGCCAGCAGCTTGAGGACAGGGGATTCACCCCTCCACTTT
many	TRBV5-1	TRBJ2-7	.	CASSDRAYEQYF	TGCGCCAGCAGCGACCGGGCCTACGAGCAGTACTTC